This T cell receptor (beta chain) was profiled in a study of blood T cell repertoires in COVID-19. Looking at the study overall: Both acute and convalescent COVID-19 samples were obtained from the United States, Italy and Spain.

Study processing details: Estimated nucleated cell counts came from reference gene primer amplification. Profiling relied on immunoSEQ multiplex PCR, and the TCRdb table lists in-frame clones only, not all of them. V and J calls and clone size are as listed in that table; D and trimming were resolved from the DNA. This sample has 95,000 to 110,000 clones, with over 65% found just once. The CDR3 is made up of 16 amino acids. CDR1 and CDR2 from the germline V gene are MDHEN and SYDVKM. The V end lost 5 bases, the J end lost 0 bases, and 14 bases lay between the germline ends. The TCR was taken from a human donor in a cohort sampled during active COVID-19. V gene TRBV28 combines with J gene TRBJ1-5, with D perhaps TRBD1 (6 bases). The sequenced sample was peripheral blood. CDR3 DNA: TGTGCCAGCAGTCCTCGTAGGGGGTATAGCAATCAGCCCCAGCATTTT. Translated: CASSPRRGYSNQPQHF.